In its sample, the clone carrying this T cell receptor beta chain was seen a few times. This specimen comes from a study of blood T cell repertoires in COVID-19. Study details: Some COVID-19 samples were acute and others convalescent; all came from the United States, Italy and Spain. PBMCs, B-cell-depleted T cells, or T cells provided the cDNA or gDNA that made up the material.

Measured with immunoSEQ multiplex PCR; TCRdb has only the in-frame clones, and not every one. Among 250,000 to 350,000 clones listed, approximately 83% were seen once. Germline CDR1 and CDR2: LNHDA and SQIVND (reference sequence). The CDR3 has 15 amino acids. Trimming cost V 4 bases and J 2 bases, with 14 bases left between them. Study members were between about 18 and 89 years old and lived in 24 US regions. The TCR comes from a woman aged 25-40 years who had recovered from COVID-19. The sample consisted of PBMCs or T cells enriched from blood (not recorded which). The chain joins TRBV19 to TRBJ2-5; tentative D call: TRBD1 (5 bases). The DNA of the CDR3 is TGTGCCAGTAGTACAGGGTCTCGTGGACAAGAGACCCAGTACTTC. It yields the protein CASSTGSRGQETQYF.